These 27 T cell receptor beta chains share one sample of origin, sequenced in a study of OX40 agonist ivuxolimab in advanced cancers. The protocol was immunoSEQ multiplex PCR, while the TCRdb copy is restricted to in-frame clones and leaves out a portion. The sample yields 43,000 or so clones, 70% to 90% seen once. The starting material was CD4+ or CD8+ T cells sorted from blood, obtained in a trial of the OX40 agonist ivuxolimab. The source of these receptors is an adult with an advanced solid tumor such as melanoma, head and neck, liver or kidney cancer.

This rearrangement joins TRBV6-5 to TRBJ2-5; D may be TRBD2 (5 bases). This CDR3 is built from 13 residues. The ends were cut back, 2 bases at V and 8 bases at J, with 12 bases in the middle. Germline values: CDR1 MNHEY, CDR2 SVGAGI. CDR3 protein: CASSYRGRKTQYF. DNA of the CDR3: TGTGCCAGCAGTTACCGGGGTAGAAAAACCCAGTACTTC.

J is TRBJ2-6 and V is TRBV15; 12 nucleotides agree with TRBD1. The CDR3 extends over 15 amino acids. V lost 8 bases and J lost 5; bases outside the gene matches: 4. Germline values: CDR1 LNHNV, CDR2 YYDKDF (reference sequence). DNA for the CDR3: TGTGCCACCGGCGGGACAGGGGGCAGGGCCAACGTCCTGACTTTC. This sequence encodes CATGGTGGRANVLTF.

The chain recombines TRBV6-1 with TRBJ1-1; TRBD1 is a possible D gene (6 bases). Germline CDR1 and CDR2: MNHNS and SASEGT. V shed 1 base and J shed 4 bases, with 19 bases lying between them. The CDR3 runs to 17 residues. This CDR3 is CASSEVGGRVASTEAFF. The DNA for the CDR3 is TGTGCCAGCAGTGAAGTGGGGGGCCGGGTCGCGAGCACTGAAGCTTTCTTT.

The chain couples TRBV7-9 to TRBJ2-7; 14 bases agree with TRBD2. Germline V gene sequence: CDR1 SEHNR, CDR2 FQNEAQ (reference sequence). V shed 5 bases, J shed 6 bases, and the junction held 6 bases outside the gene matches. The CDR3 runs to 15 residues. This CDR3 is CASSPRGLAGVEQYF. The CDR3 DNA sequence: TGTGCCAGCAGCCCCCGGGGACTAGCGGGAGTCGAGCAGTACTTC.

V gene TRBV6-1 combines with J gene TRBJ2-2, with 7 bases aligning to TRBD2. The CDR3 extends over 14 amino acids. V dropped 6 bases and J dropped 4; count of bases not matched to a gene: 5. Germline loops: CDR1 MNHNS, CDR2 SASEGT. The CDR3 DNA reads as TGTGCCAGCAGAAACTTAGCGGGCACCGGGGAGCTGTTTTTT. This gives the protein CASRNLAGTGELFF.

The CDR3, as DNA: TGTGCCAGCAGTTTCATAGCGGGAGCAGATACGCAGTATTTT. Translation gives CASSFIAGADTQYF. The V call is TRBV28, the J call TRBJ2-3; 9 bases are a match to TRBD2. There are 14 residues in the CDR3. Germline assignment: CDR1 MDHEN and CDR2 SYDVKM. The V and J ends lost 3 bases and 4 bases, in that order; junction bases with no gene match: 2.

CDR3 residues: CASSEGGLAGQQFF. The DNA of the CDR3 is TGTGCCAGCAGCGAGGGGGGACTAGCGGGGCAGCAGTTCTTC. The chain has TRBV7-8 and TRBJ2-1; 13 nucleotides align to TRBD2. The ends lost 5 bases at V and 11 bases at J; junction bases unmatched: 6. CDR1 SGHVS and CDR2 FQNEAQ come from the germline V gene. The CDR3 length is 14 residues.

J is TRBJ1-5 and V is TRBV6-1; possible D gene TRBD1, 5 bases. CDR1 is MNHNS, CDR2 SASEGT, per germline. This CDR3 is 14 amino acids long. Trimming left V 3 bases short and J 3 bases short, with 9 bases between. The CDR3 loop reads CASSDSGPNQPQHF. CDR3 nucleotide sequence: TGTGCCAGCAGTGACTCAGGGCCCAATCAGCCCCAGCATTTT.

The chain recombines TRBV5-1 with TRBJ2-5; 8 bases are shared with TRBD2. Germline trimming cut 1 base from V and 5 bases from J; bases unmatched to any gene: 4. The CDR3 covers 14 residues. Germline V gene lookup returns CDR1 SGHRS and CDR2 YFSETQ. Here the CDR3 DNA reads TGCGCCAGCAGCTTGACTAGCGGTAGGGAGACCCAGTACTTC. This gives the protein CASSLTSGRETQYF.

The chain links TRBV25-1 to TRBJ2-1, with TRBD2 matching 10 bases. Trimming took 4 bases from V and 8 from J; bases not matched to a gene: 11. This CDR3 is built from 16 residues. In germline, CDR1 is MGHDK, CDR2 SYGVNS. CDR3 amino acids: CASSARAGGSLDEQFF. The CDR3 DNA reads TGTGCCAGCAGTGCTCGAGCGGGAGGGTCTTTGGATGAGCAGTTCTTC.

The CDR3 DNA reads as TGCGCCAGCAGCTTAGACCGGGAGACCCAGTACTTC. It is translated as CASSLDRETQYF. This chain joins TRBV5-1 and TRBJ2-5; D is unclear. The CDR3 contains 12 residues. Trimming took 2 bases from V and 5 from J, leaving 7 bases between them. CDR1 SGHRS and CDR2 YFSETQ come from the germline V gene. The whole variable domain, remainder taken from reference TRBV5-1 and TRBJ2-5, is KAGVTQTPRYLIKTRGQQVTLSCSPISGHRSVSWYQQTPGQGLQFLFEYFSETQRNKGNFPGRFSGRQFSNSRSEMNVSTLELGDSALYLCASSLDRETQYFGPGTRLLVL.

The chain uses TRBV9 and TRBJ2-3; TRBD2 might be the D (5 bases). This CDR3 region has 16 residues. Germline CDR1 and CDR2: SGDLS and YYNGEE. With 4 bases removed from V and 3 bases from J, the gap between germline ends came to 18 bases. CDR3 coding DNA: TGTGCCAGCAGCTTCACCGAACTAGGTCCTACAGATACGCAGTATTTT. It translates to CASSFTELGPTDTQYF.

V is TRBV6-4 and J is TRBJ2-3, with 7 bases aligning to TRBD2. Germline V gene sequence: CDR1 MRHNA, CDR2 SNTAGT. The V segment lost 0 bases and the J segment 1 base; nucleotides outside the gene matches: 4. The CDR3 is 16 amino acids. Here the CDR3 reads CASSDSGTSGTDTQYF. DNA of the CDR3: TGTGCCAGCAGTGACTCCGGAACTAGCGGCACAGATACGCAGTATTTT.

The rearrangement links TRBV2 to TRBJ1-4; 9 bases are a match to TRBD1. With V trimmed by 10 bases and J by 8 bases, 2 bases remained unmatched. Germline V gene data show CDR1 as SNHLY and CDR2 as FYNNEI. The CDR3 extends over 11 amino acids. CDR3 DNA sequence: TGTGCCACTGGACAGGGGGAAAAACTGTTTTTT. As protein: CATGQGEKLFF.

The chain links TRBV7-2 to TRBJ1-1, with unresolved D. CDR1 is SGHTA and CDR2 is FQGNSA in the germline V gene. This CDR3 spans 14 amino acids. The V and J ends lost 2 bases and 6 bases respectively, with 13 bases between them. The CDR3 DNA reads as TGTGCCAGCAGCTTAACGGCGGGGAAGGCTGAAGCTTTCTTT. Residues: CASSLTAGKAEAFF.

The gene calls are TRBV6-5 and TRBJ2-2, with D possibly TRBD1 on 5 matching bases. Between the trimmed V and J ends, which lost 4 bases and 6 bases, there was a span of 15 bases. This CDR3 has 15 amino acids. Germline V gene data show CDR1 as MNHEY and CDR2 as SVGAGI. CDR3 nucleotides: TGTGCCAGCAGTTCATTACAGGTTACGGCCGGGGAGCTGTTTTTT. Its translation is CASSSLQVTAGELFF.

The CDR3 bases are TGTGCCAGCTCACAACTCATTAACACTGAAGCTTTCTTT. This codes for CASSQLINTEAFF. The chain joins TRBV18 to TRBJ1-1; D not certain. The CDR3 has 13 residues. Germline V CDR1 and CDR2: KGHSH, LQKENI. Trimming removed 4 bases from V and 2 bases from J, with 8 bases in between. The full variable domain, its missing parts supplied by reference TRBV18 and TRBJ1-1, is NAGVMQNPRHLVRRRGQEARLRCSPMKGHSHVYWYRQLPEEGLKFMVYLQKENIIDESGMPKERFSAEFPKEGPSILRIQQVVRGDSAAYFCASSQLINTEAFFGQGTRLTVV.

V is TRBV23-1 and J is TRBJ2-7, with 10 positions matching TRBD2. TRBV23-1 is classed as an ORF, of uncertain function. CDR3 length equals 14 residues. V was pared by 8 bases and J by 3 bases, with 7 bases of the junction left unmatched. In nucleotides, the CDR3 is TGCGCCAGCCGACCTAGCGGGAGAAACTACGAGCAGTACTTC. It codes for CASRPSGRNYEQYF.

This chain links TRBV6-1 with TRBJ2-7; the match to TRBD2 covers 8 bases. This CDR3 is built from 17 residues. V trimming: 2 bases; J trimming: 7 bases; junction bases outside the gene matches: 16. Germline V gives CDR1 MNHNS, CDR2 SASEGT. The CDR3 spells CASSENPFGAGASEQYF. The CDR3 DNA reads TGTGCCAGCAGTGAAAACCCCTTTGGAGCGGGAGCATCTGAGCAGTACTTC.

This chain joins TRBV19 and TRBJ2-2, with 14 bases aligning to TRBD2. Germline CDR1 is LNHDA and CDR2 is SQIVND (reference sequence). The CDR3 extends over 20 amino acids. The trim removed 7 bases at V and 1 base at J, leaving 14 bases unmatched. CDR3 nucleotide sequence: TGTGCCAGTATAAGACGTTCCGGGACTAGCGGGAGTCGGAACACCGGGGAGCTGTTTTTT. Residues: CASIRRSGTSGSRNTGELFF.

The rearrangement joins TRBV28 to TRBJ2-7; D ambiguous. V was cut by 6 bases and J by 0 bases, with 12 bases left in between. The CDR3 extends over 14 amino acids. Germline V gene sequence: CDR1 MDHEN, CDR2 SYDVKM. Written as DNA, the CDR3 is TGTGCCAGCAGCAACCTCCTAGGCTCCTACGAGCAGTACTTC. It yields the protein CASSNLLGSYEQYF.

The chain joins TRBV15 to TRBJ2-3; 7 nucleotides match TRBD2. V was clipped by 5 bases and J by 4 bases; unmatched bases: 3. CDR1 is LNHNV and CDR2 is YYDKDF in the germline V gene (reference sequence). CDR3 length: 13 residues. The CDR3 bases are TGTGCCACCAGCCGGGGGAGGGCAGATACGCAGTATTTT. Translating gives CATSRGRADTQYF.

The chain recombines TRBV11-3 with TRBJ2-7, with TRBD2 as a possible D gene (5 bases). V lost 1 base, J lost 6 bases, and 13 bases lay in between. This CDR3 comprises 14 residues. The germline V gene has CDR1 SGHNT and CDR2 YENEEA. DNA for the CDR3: TGTGCCAGCAGCTTAGTCCCTCGGCTAGCCGAGCAGTACTTC. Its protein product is CASSLVPRLAEQYF.

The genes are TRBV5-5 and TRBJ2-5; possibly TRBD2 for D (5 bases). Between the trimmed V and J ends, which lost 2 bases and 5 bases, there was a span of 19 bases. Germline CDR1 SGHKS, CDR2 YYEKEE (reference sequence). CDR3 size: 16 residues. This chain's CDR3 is CASSLGFRGRGETQYF. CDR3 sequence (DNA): TGTGCCAGCAGCTTAGGTTTTCGCGGTAGAGGGGAGACCCAGTACTTC.

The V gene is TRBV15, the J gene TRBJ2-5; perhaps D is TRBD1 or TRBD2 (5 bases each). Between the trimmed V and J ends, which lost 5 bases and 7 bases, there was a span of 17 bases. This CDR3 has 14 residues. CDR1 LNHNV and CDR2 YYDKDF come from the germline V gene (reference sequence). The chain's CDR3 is CATSVDRGAGTQYF. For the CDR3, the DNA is TGTGCCACCAGCGTAGATCGGGGCGCGGGGACCCAGTACTTC. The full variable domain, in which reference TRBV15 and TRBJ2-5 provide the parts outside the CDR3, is DAMVIQNPRYQVTQFGKPVTLSCSQTLNHNVMYWYQQKSSQAPKLLFHYYDKDFNNEADTPDNFQSRRPNTSFCFLDIRSPGLGDTAMYLCATSVDRGAGTQYFGPGTRLLVL.

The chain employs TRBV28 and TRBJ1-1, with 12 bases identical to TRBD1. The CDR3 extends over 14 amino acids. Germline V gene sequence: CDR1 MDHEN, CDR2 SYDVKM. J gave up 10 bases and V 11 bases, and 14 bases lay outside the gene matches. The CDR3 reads CAAIGDRGLFRAFF. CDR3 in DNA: TGTGCCGCCATAGGGGACAGGGGGCTTTTTAGAGCTTTCTTT.

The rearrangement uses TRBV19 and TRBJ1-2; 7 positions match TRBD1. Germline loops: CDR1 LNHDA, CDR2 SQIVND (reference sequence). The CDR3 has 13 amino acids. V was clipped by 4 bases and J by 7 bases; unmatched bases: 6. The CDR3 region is CASSNTGEAGYTF. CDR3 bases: TGTGCCAGTAGTAATACAGGGGAGGCTGGCTACACCTTC.